The rows below give T cell receptor beta chains drawn from one sample of a study of cytomegalovirus exposure and HLA in healthy donors. Data came from immunoSEQ multiplex PCR; TCRdb stores just in-frame clones and leaves some out. The sample holds some 150,000 clones, around 84% seen once. Sequenced input: PBMCs. These receptors originate from a man in his forties or fifties in good health and CMV-seropositive. CDR3s include the opening cysteine and the closing phenylalanine or tryptophan. Each record gives: V gene, D gene, J gene, CDR3 DNA, CDR3 protein. D genes are given only for firm matches.

V gene: TRBV4-3; D gene: -; J gene: TRBJ2-5; CDR3 DNA: TGCGCCAGCAGCCTCGCTATGGCTGGGCAGGAGACCCAGTACTTC; CDR3 protein: CASSLAMAGQETQYF
V gene: TRBV7-2; D gene: TRBD2; J gene: TRBJ2-1; CDR3 DNA: TGTGCCAGCGGGAGCTCGGGACTAGCGGGAGCAGATGAGCAGTTCTTC; CDR3 protein: CASGSSGLAGADEQFF
V gene: TRBV15; D gene: TRBD1; J gene: TRBJ1-5; CDR3 DNA: TGTGCCACCAGCAAACTAGGGGGCGCGGAACAGCCCCAGCATTTT; CDR3 protein: CATSKLGGAEQPQHF
V gene: TRBV9; D gene: -; J gene: TRBJ2-3; CDR3 DNA: TGTGCCAGCAGCGTAGTTGGCGGGACCACAGATACGCAGTATTTT; CDR3 protein: CASSVVGGTTDTQYF
V gene: TRBV11-1; D gene: -; J gene: TRBJ1-3; CDR3 DNA: TGTGCCAGCACCCCCTTCTCTGGAAACACCATATATTTT; CDR3 protein: CASTPFSGNTIYF
V gene: TRBV4-3; D gene: -; J gene: TRBJ2-3; CDR3 DNA: TGCGCCAGCAGCCGACATCATGCTAGCGTCGGCACAGATACGCAGTATTTT; CDR3 protein: CASSRHHASVGTDTQYF
V gene: TRBV7-2; D gene: TRBD2; J gene: TRBJ2-7; CDR3 DNA: TGTGCCAGCAGCAACTTCGGACTAGCGGGATTTCGGGCCAACGAGCAGTACTTC; CDR3 protein: CASSNFGLAGFRANEQYF
V gene: TRBV11-2; D gene: -; J gene: TRBJ1-1; CDR3 DNA: TGTGCCAGCAACCAAGGGGTCACAGCCACGGCTGAAGCTTTCTTT; CDR3 protein: CASNQGVTATAEAFF
V gene: TRBV6-5; D gene: TRBD2; J gene: TRBJ2-3; CDR3 DNA: TGTGCCAGCAGATTAGCGGGAGGACCCACAGATACGCAGTATTTT; CDR3 protein: CASRLAGGPTDTQYF
V gene: TRBV6-5; D gene: TRBD2; J gene: TRBJ2-3; CDR3 DNA: TGTGCCAGCACCCGGACTAGCGGGAGCTCAGATACGCAGTATTTT; CDR3 protein: CASTRTSGSSDTQYF
V gene: TRBV18; D gene: TRBD1; J gene: TRBJ1-1; CDR3 DNA: TGTGCCAGCTCACCCGGGGACAGGCTAAATGAAGCTTTCTTT; CDR3 protein: CASSPGDRLNEAFF
V gene: TRBV9; D gene: -; J gene: TRBJ2-7; CDR3 DNA: TGTGCCAGCAGCGTAGGTTCTCGGCGGCTAGCCTACGAGCAGTACTTC; CDR3 protein: CASSVGSRRLAYEQYF
V gene: TRBV28; D gene: -; J gene: TRBJ2-7; CDR3 DNA: TGTGCCAGCAGGGTCACCAGGGCCCCCTACGAGCAGTACTTC; CDR3 protein: CASRVTRAPYEQYF
V gene: TRBV10-1; D gene: -; J gene: TRBJ2-2; CDR3 DNA: TGCGCCAGCAGGGCCAGTTCGAACACCGGGGAGCTGTTTTTT; CDR3 protein: CASRASSNTGELFF
V gene: TRBV18; D gene: TRBD1; J gene: TRBJ1-1; CDR3 DNA: TGTGCCAGCTCACCCGATCGACAGGGATCTGAAGCTTTCTTT; CDR3 protein: CASSPDRQGSEAFF
V gene: TRBV6-1; D gene: TRBD2; J gene: TRBJ2-7; CDR3 DNA: TGTGCCAGCCTTATGAGCGGGAGCGGGATTTACGAGCAGTACTTC; CDR3 protein: CASLMSGSGIYEQYF
V gene: TRBV7-3; D gene: TRBD2; J gene: TRBJ2-3; CDR3 DNA: TGTGCCAGCAGCTCCAGGCGGGGGTCCACAGATACGCAGTATTTT; CDR3 protein: CASSSRRGSTDTQYF